Here is one T cell receptor beta chain with its context. Clones were read by immunoSEQ multiplex PCR, and TCRdb kept only the in-frame ones, dropping some. In the table there are 250,000 or so clones, roughly 80% of which are singletons. The data originate from a study of blood T cell repertoires in COVID-19. The CDR3 consists of 11 residues. CDR1 and CDR2 (germline): SQVTM, ANQGSEA. V shed 2 bases and J shed 8 bases, with 7 bases lying between them. This TCR was recovered from a man in his 60s with acute or convalescent COVID-19. The chain recombines TRBV29-1 with TRBJ2-1; tentative D call: TRBD2 (6 bases). The sequencing input was peripheral blood. CDR3 residues: CSVEKRDEQFF. In DNA form, the CDR3 reads TGCAGCGTTGAAAAGCGGGATGAGCAGTTCTTC.